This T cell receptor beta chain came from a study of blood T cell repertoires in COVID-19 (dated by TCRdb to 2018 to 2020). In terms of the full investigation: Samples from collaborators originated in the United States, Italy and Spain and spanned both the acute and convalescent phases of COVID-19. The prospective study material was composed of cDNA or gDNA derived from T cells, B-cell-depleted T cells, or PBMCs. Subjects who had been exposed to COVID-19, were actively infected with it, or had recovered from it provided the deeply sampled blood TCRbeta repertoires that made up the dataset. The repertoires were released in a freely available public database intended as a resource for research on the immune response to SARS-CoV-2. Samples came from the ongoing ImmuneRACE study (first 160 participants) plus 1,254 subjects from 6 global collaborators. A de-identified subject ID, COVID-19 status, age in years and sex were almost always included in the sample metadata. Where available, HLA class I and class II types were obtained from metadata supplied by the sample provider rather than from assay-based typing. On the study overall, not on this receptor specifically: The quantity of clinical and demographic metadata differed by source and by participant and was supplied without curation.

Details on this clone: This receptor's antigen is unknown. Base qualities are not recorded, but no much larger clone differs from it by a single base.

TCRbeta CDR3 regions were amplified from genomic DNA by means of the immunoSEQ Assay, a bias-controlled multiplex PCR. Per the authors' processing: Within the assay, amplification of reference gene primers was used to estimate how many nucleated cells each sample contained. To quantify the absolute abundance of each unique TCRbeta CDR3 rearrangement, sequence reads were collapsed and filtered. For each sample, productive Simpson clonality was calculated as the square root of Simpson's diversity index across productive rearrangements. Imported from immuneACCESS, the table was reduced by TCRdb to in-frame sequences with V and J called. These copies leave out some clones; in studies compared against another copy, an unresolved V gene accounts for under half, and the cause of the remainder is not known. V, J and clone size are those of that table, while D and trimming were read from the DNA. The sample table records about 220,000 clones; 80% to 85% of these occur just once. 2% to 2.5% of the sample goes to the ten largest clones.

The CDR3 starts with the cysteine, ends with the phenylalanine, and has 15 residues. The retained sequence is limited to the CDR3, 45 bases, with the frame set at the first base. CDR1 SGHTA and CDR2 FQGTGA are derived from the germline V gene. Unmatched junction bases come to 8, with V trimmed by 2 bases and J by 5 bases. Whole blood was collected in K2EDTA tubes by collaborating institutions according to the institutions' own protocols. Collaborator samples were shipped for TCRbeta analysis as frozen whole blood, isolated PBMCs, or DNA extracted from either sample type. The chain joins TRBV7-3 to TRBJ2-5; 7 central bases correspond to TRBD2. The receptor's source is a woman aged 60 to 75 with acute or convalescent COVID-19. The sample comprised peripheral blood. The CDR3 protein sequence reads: CASSLSGGPGETQYF. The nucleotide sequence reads TGTGCCAGCAGCTTATCGGGGGGACCCGGGGAGACCCAGTACTTC.